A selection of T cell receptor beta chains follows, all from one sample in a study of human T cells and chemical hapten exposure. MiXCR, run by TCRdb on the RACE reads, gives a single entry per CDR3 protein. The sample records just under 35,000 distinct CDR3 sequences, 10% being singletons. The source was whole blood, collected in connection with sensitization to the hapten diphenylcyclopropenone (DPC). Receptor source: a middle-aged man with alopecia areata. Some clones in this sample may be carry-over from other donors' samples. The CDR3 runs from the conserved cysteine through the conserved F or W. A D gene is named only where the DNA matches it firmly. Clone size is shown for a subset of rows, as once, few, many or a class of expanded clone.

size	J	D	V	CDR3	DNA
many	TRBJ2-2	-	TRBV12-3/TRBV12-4	CASSPRDHNTGELFF	TGTGCCAGCAGTCCCCGAGATCATAACACCGGGGAGCTGTTTTTT
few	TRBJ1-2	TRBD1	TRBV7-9	CASSPWDRDDYGYTF	TGTGCCAGCAGCCCATGGGACAGGGATGACTATGGCTACACCTTC
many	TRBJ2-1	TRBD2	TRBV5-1	CASSLPAGPRDEQFF	TGCGCCAGCAGCTTGCCAGCGGGGCCTAGGGATGAGCAGTTCTTC
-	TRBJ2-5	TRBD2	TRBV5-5	CASSFGKPSGAYQETQYF	TGTGCCAGCAGCTTTGGGAAACCTAGCGGAGCCTACCAAGAGACCCAGTACTTC
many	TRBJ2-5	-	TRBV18	CASSPRDQETQYF	TGTGCCAGCTCACCCCGGGACCAAGAGACCCAGTACTTC
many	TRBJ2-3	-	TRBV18	CASSPPPGGVTDTQYF	TGTGCCAGCTCACCACCCCCCGGAGGGGTCACAGATACGCAGTATTTT
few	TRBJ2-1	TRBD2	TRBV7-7	CASSSTSGSSYNEQFF	TGTGCCAGCAGCTCGACTAGCGGGTCCTCCTACAATGAGCAGTTCTTC
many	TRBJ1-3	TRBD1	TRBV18	CASSLSGTAGNTIYF	TGTGCCAGCTCACTTTCCGGGACAGCTGGAAACACCATATATTTT
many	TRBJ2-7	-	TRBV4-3	CASSQDLRGAYEQYF	TGCGCCAGCAGCCAAGATCTCAGGGGAGCCTACGAGCAGTACTTC
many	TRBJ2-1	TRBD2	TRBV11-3	CASSLDGLGYEQFF	TGTGCCAGCAGCTTAGACGGACTAGGGTATGAGCAGTTCTTC
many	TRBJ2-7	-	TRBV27	CASSLIGGSAYEQYF	TGTGCCAGCAGTCTGATTGGCGGGTCGGCCTACGAGCAGTACTTC
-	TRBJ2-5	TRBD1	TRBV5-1	CASTPGTGKETQYF	TGCGCCAGCACCCCCGGGACAGGGAAAGAGACCCAGTACTTC
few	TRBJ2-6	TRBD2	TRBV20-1	CSAHASGRASGANVLTF	TGCAGTGCTCATGCTAGCGGGAGGGCCTCTGGGGCCAACGTCCTGACTTTC
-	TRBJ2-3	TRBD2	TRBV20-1	CSATIGRIDTQYF	TGCAGTGCTACGATCGGGAGGATAGATACGCAGTATTTT
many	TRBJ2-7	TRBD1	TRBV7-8	CASSWTGGGSYEQYF	TGTGCCAGCAGCTGGACAGGGGGCGGCTCCTACGAGCAGTACTTC
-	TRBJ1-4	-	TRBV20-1	CSARVSRVGEKLFF	TGCAGTGCTAGAGTCTCCCGGGTTGGTGAAAAACTGTTTTTT
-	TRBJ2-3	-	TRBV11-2	CASSLSVGSGSDTQYF	TGTGCCAGCAGCTTATCGGTGGGGTCAGGATCAGATACGCAGTATTTT
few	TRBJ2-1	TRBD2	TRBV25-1	CASSDGAGGPSYNEQFF	TGTGCCAGCAGTGACGGTGCGGGAGGGCCCTCCTACAATGAGCAGTTCTTC
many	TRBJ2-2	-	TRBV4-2	CASSQNLQVWSNTGELFF	TGTGCCAGCAGCCAAAACCTACAAGTCTGGTCGAACACCGGGGAGCTGTTTTTT
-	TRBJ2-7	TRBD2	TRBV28	CASSTRTSGRGQLDEQYF	TGTGCCAGCAGTACCCGGACTAGCGGGAGGGGGCAATTAGACGAGCAGTACTTC
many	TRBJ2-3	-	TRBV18	CASSPRRGVGDTQYF	TGTGCCAGCTCACCACGGCGGGGAGTTGGAGATACGCAGTATTTT
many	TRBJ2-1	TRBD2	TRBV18	CASSPLGTTLNEQFF	TGTGCCAGCTCACCACTCGGGACTACCCTCAATGAGCAGTTCTTC
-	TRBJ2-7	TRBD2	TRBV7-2	CASSLGGLARTYEQYF	TGTGCCAGCAGCTTAGGGGGACTAGCGCGAACCTACGAGCAGTACTTC
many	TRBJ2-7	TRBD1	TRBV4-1	CASSLGTGSYEQYF	TGCGCCAGCAGCCTCGGGACAGGGTCCTACGAGCAGTACTTC
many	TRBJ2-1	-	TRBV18	CASSPDLSSYNEQFF	TGTGCCAGCTCACCGGACTTGAGCTCCTACAATGAGCAGTTCTTC
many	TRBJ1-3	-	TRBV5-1	CASSLQGIDSGNTIYF	TGCGCCAGCAGCCTCCAGGGGATAGACTCTGGAAACACCATATATTTT
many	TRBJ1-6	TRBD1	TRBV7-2	CASSLVQGADNSPLHF	TGTGCCAGCAGCTTAGTTCAGGGGGCAGATAATTCACCCCTCCACTTT
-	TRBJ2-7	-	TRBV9	CASSGETRPHEQYF	TGTGCCAGCAGCGGAGAGACTAGACCCCACGAGCAGTACTTC
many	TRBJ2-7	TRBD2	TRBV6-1	CASSDTGGPYEQYF	TGTGCCAGCAGTGATACGGGAGGGCCTTACGAGCAGTACTTC